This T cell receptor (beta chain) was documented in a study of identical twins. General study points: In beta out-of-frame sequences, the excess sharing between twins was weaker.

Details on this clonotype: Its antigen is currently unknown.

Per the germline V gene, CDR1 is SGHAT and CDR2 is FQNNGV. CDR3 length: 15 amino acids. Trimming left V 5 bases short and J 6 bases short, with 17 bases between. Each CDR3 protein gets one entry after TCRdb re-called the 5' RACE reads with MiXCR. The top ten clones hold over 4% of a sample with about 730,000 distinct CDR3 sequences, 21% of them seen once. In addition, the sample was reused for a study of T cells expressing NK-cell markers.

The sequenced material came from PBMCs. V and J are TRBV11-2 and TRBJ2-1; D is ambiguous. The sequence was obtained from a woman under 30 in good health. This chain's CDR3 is CASSRLVGFGNEQFF. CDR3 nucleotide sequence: TGTGCCAGCAGCCGTCTCGTCGGGTTTGGCAATGAGCAGTTCTTC.